The clone carrying this T cell receptor (beta chain) was seen a single time. The antigen remains unidentified. V gave up 3 bases and J gave up 6 bases, with 6 bases separating them. The germline V gene has CDR1 MGHDK and CDR2 SYGVNS. This CDR3 region has 11 residues. The data stem from a study of CD8+ T cells in alopecia areata. A FACSAria was used to sort CD4+ and CD8+ T cells. These cells came from PBMCs. General observations from the study: Normal-skin resident alphabeta T cells also appear among scalp sample sequences.

Sequencing relied on a cDNA template that was reverse transcribed from extracted RNA. Some clones are missing from TCRdb's copy, which holds only in-frame ones; the method was immunoSEQ multiplex PCR. The data show 100,000 to 150,000 clones, around 50% seen once. Sequences were obtained from NKG2D-low CD8+ T cells sorted from blood. The chain carries TRBV25-1 and TRBJ2-7; tentative D call: TRBD1 (5 bases). The clonotype originates from a human donor with alopecia areata. The CDR3 region is CASSETVEQYF. CDR3 DNA: TGTGCCAGCAGTGAGACAGTCGAGCAGTACTTC.